The 25 T cell receptor beta chains in this list originate from one sample, sequenced in a study of T cell responses to AZD1222 COVID-19 vaccine. Clones were sequenced by immunoSEQ multiplex PCR, and TCRdb holds only the in-frame ones, with some missing. The table has about 140,000 clones, 90% to 95% seen once. The input for sequencing was peripheral blood, taken 28 days after the second AZD1222 dose. These receptors originate from an adult who received the AZD1222 COVID-19 vaccine.

The chain is built from TRBV27 and TRBJ1-5; perhaps TRBD1 as D (6 bases). Germline V gene sequence: CDR1 MNHEY, CDR2 SMNVEV (reference sequence). V lost 6 bases and J lost 9, with 12 bases in between. The CDR3 runs 12 residues. In DNA, the CDR3 is TGTGCCAGCAGGCCCCCAGGGGCGCCCCAGCATTTT. It codes for CASRPPGAPQHF.

The chain employs TRBV27 and TRBJ2-7; 7 nucleotides align to TRBD1. CDR1 and CDR2 (germline): MNHEY, SMNVEV (reference sequence). This CDR3 spans 14 amino acids. Unmatched junction bases numbered 6, after V lost 4 bases and J lost 3 bases. CDR3 nucleotides: TGTGCCAGCAGTTGGCGACAGGGTGACTACGAGCAGTACTTC. This encodes CASSWRQGDYEQYF.

The V gene is TRBV5-4, the J gene TRBJ1-2, with D possibly TRBD1 on 5 matching bases. The CDR3 contains 13 residues. The germline CDR1 and CDR2 sequences are SGHNT and YYREEE (reference sequence). With 2 bases removed from V and 3 bases from J, the gap between germline ends came to 8 bases. The CDR3 region has the DNA TGTGCCAGCAGCTTCGGGACGGACTATGGCTACACCTTC. Translation gives CASSFGTDYGYTF.

The chain combines TRBV7-2 with TRBJ2-3, with TRBD1 as a possible D gene (6 bases). Trimming shortened V by 6 bases and J by 0 bases, and 13 bases separated the two germline ends. The CDR3 length is 15 residues. CDR1 is SGHTA and CDR2 is FQGNSA in the germline V gene. The DNA for the CDR3 is TGTGCCAGCAGTCTCCAGACAGGTAGCACAGATACGCAGTATTTT. This sequence encodes CASSLQTGSTDTQYF.

In its sample, this clone was seen once. This chain connects TRBV5-4 to TRBJ2-2; TRBD2 matches 8 bases. The V segment lost 0 bases and the J segment 10 bases; nucleotides outside the gene matches: 8. Germline V gene lookup returns CDR1 SGHNT and CDR2 YYREEE (reference sequence). The CDR3 runs to 15 residues. DNA for the CDR3: TGTGCCAGCAGCTTGGTGGCTAGCGGGCACGTGGAGCTGTTTTTT. Amino acids: CASSLVASGHVELFF.

V and J are TRBV7-2 and TRBJ2-1, with D unclear. The CDR3 length is 12 residues. From germline, CDR1 is SGHTA and CDR2 FQGNSA. V was cut by 1 base and J by 16 bases, with 14 bases left in between. This CDR3 reads CASSLEELLIFF. The CDR3 DNA reads as TGTGCCAGCAGCTTAGAAGAACTCCTCATATTCTTC.

The chain carries TRBV5-1 and TRBJ2-3; 10 bases fit TRBD2. Germline loops: CDR1 SGHRS, CDR2 YFSETQ. V was pared by 0 bases and J by 8 bases, with 12 bases of the junction left unmatched. There are 17 residues in the CDR3. The CDR3 sequence: CASSLAISGGSGGTQYF. The CDR3 DNA reads TGCGCCAGCAGCTTGGCCATTAGCGGGGGGTCCGGCGGTACGCAGTATTTT.

V is TRBV10-3 and J is TRBJ2-1; 8 bases line up with TRBD1. The CDR3 totals 16 residues. Germline V gives CDR1 ENHRY, CDR2 SYGVKD. The ends lost 2 bases at V and 6 bases at J; junction bases unmatched: 9. The CDR3 is CAISEQAGGAGNEQFF. In DNA form, the CDR3 reads TGTGCCATCAGTGAGCAGGCAGGGGGCGCAGGCAATGAGCAGTTCTTC.

J is TRBJ2-6 and V is TRBV9; the D gene is possibly TRBD1 (6 bases). Germline CDR1 and CDR2: SGDLS and YYNGEE. The CDR3 length is 19 residues. Deletions cut 0 bases from V and 1 base from J, with 17 bases between. In DNA, the CDR3 is TGTGCCAGCAGCGTAGAAACAGGGATGGGGGTTTCTGGGGCCAACGTCCTGACTTTC. Protein product: CASSVETGMGVSGANVLTF.

The chain recombines TRBV5-4 with TRBJ2-2; D possibly matches TRBD1 or TRBD2 (6 bases each). Germline CDR1 is SGHNT and CDR2 is YYREEE (reference sequence). V lost 1 base and J 8 bases, leaving 12 bases between the germline ends. The CDR3 runs 14 residues. CDR3 amino acids: CASSLFGGGGELFF. DNA of the CDR3: TGTGCCAGCAGCTTGTTCGGGGGCGGAGGGGAGCTGTTTTTT.

The CDR3: CASSSDGGRVGYTF. The CDR3 DNA reads TGTGCCAGCAGCTCGGACGGGGGACGTGTAGGCTACACCTTC. This chain uses TRBV11-2 with TRBJ1-2; tentatively, D is TRBD1 (5 bases). The CDR3 spans 14 residues. Trimming took off 4 bases at V and 8 bases at J, with 17 bases between the two ends. Germline CDR1 and CDR2: SGHAT and FQNNGV.

DNA for the CDR3: TGTGCCAGCAGCCGGGGACAGGTGAACACTGAAGCTTTCTTT. Encoded protein: CASSRGQVNTEAFF. The chain combines TRBV6-6 with TRBJ1-1; TRBD1 matches 8 bases. J gave up 0 bases and V 6 bases, and 3 bases lay outside the gene matches. The length of the CDR3 is 14 residues. Germline lookup yields CDR1 MNHNY and CDR2 SVGAGI (reference sequence).

The chain carries TRBV7-9 and TRBJ1-6, with D unresolved. Germline CDR1 SEHNR, CDR2 FQNEAQ (reference sequence). This CDR3 is built from 15 residues. V dropped 1 base and J dropped 8 bases, with 12 bases sitting between them. CDR3 sequence (DNA): TGTGCCAGCAGCTTAGACGTTCTAACTTATTCACCCCTCCACTTT. Translated, it gives CASSLDVLTYSPLHF.

This clone was observed a single time. The rearrangement joins TRBV7-8 to TRBJ1-1; 7 bases are a match to TRBD1. Germline values: CDR1 SGHVS, CDR2 FQNEAQ. V lost 6 bases and J lost 6; bases outside the gene matches: 10. CDR3 length: 14 amino acids. The CDR3 here is CASRRNRGAAEAFF. Written as DNA, the CDR3 is TGTGCCAGCAGACGCAACAGGGGAGCTGCTGAAGCTTTCTTT.

The chain couples TRBV18 to TRBJ2-3; D not resolved. This CDR3 spans 13 amino acids. V shed 4 bases and J shed 1 base, with 6 bases lying between them. Germline V gene data show CDR1 as KGHSH and CDR2 as LQKENI. The CDR3 loop is CASSRGGTDTQYF. In nucleotides, the CDR3 is TGTGCCAGCTCACGCGGTGGCACAGATACGCAGTATTTT. Variable domain in full (rest from reference TRBV18 and TRBJ2-3): NAGVMQNPRHLVRRRGQEARLRCSPMKGHSHVYWYRQLPEEGLKFMVYLQKENIIDESGMPKERFSAEFPKEGPSILRIQQVVRGDSAAYFCASSRGGTDTQYFGPGTRLTVL.

The chain joins TRBV5-1 to TRBJ1-3; D is uncertain. Germline lookup yields CDR1 SGHRS and CDR2 YFSETQ. V lost 0 bases to trimming and J lost 4 bases, with 5 bases between them. This CDR3 region has 13 residues. The DNA for the CDR3 is TGCGCCAGCAGCTTGGGCCCGGGAAACACCATATATTTT. Translation gives CASSLGPGNTIYF.

This clone was recorded only once. The chain carries TRBV19 and TRBJ2-1; 8 bases map to TRBD2. The V segment lost 1 base and the J segment 9 bases; nucleotides outside the gene matches: 5. This CDR3 spans 14 amino acids. Germline CDR1 reads LNHDA; CDR2 reads SQIVND (reference sequence). CDR3 loop: CASSIAAGGGEQFF. DNA of the CDR3: TGTGCCAGTAGTATAGCGGCGGGGGGAGGTGAGCAGTTCTTC.

This clone was seen once. This chain uses TRBV19 with TRBJ1-5; perhaps TRBD1 as D (5 bases). This CDR3 region has 16 residues. V lost 6 bases, J lost 2 bases, and 17 bases lay in between. Germline-derived CDR1 and CDR2 are LNHDA and SQIVND (reference sequence). This CDR3 reads CASSDSQGFGNQPQHF. Written as DNA, the CDR3 is TGTGCCAGTAGCGACTCCCAGGGCTTCGGCAATCAGCCCCAGCATTTT.

V and J are TRBV4-1 and TRBJ1-2; D is unclear. The CDR3 is 14 residues long. CDR1 and CDR2 from the germline V gene are MGHRA and YSYEKL. The V end was cut by 0 bases, the J end by 1 base, with 6 bases between. CDR3 amino acids: CASSQDFVNYGYTF. In DNA, the CDR3 is TGCGCCAGCAGCCAAGATTTCGTTAACTATGGCTACACCTTC.

J is TRBJ1-6 and V is TRBV3-1 (or the pseudogene TRBV3-2); 10 bases fit TRBD1. Unmatched junction bases numbered 6, after V lost 6 bases and J lost 7 bases. The CDR3 runs 15 residues. From germline, CDR1 is LGHDT and CDR2 YNNKEL (reference sequence). CDR3: CASRPPGQGNSPLHF. The CDR3 DNA is TGTGCCAGCAGACCTCCGGGACAGGGGAATTCACCCCTCCACTTT.

V and J are TRBV5-6 and TRBJ2-3, with 7 bases that match TRBD1. The CDR3 loop spans 14 amino acids. The J segment lost 4 bases and the V segment lost 4 bases, leaving 6 bases of the junction unmatched. Looked up from germline, CDR1 is SGHDT and CDR2 is YYEEEE. The CDR3 sequence is CASSSLGTADTQYF. CDR3 nucleotide sequence: TGTGCCAGCAGCAGCCTCGGGACAGCAGATACGCAGTATTTT.

The V gene is TRBV7-9, the J gene TRBJ2-2, with D possibly matching TRBD1 (6 bases). V dropped 5 bases and J dropped 7 bases, with 17 bases sitting between them. The germline CDR1 and CDR2 sequences are SEHNR and FQNEAQ (reference sequence). This CDR3 spans 15 amino acids. CDR3 loop: CASSAQGLWGGELFF. The CDR3 DNA reads as TGTGCCAGCAGCGCGCAGGGGCTTTGGGGCGGGGAGCTGTTTTTT.

The rearrangement links TRBV7-9 to TRBJ2-3; 7 nucleotides agree with TRBD2. The CDR3 loop spans 18 amino acids. J lost 0 bases, V lost 9 bases, and 18 bases had no gene match. Germline-derived CDR1 and CDR2 are SEHNR and FQNEAQ (reference sequence). CDR3 nucleotides: TGTGCCAGTCGCCCCCTCTCCGGGGGTAGCGGGAGCACAGATACGCAGTATTTT. It encodes CASRPLSGGSGSTDTQYF. Drawing the rest from reference TRBV7-9 and TRBJ2-3, the complete variable domain is DTGVSQNPRHKITKRGQNVTFRCDPISEHNRLYWYRQTLGQGPEFLTYFQNEAQLEKSRLLSDRFSAERPKGSFSTLEIQRTEQGDSAMYLCASRPLSGGSGSTDTQYFGPGTRLTVL.

This sequence joins TRBV29-1 and TRBJ2-1; tentative D call: TRBD1 (6 bases). Germline assignment: CDR1 SQVTM and CDR2 ANQGSEA. The V gene lost 6 bases and the J gene lost 5 bases, with 17 bases spanning the gap. The CDR3 has 14 residues. CDR3 sequence: CSVTRGGGNNEQFF. CDR3 nucleotides: TGCAGCGTCACCCGGGGTGGGGGCAACAATGAGCAGTTCTTC.

The chain employs TRBV28 and TRBJ2-7; D is unresolved. CDR3 length: 11 residues. V shed 5 bases and J shed 3 bases, with 5 bases lying between them. Germline-derived CDR1 and CDR2 are MDHEN and SYDVKM. The CDR3: CASSPHYEQYF. CDR3 nucleotide sequence: TGTGCCAGCAGTCCCCACTACGAGCAGTACTTC.